This TCR beta chain was sequenced in a study of radiotherapy plus CTLA-4 blockade in lung cancer. Looked up from germline, CDR1 is MNHNS and CDR2 is SASEGT. The V and J ends lost 11 bases and 9 bases respectively, with 17 bases between them. This CDR3 comprises 13 residues. Only in-frame clones appear in the TCRdb table, and some are missing; sequencing was by immunoSEQ multiplex PCR. The sample lists 80,000 or so clones; roughly 79% were seen once. The J gene is TRBJ1-6, the V gene TRBV6-1; D might be TRBD1 (5 bases). This clonotype originated in a human donor with non-small cell lung cancer who had a partial response to radiotherapy plus ipilimumab. Some clones in this sample may be carry-over from other donors' samples. This sample comprised peripheral blood, obtained from a patient treated with radiotherapy plus ipilimumab. The CDR3 sequence: CAATGVESSPLHF. The CDR3 DNA reads TGTGCCGCCACAGGTGTGGAGAGTTCACCCCTCCACTTT.